The clone carrying this T cell receptor beta chain appeared once. CDR1 and CDR2 (germline): MDHEN, SYDVKM. The germline V and J ends were trimmed by 2 bases and 0 bases, with 11 bases remaining between them. The CDR3 contains 16 residues. The data are from a study of radiotherapy plus CTLA-4 blockade in lung cancer. Some clones are missing from TCRdb's copy, which holds only in-frame ones; the method was immunoSEQ multiplex PCR. This sample has some 73,000 clones, with around 80% found just once. The J gene is TRBJ2-1, the V gene TRBV28, with TRBD1 as a possible D gene (6 bases). The sequence was collected from a human donor with non-small cell lung cancer who had stable disease on radiotherapy plus ipilimumab. This specimen was peripheral blood, taken from a patient treated with radiotherapy plus ipilimumab. The CDR3 reads CASSLQDRSSYNEQFF. The CDR3 coding sequence is TGTGCCAGCAGTTTACAAGACAGGAGCTCCTACAATGAGCAGTTCTTC.